This TCR beta chain appears in the sequencing data of a study of T cells in Graves' hyperthyroidism and ophthalmopathy. CDR1 SGHTA and CDR2 FQGNSA come from the germline V gene. This CDR3 region has 13 residues. V lost 5 bases to trimming and J lost 6 bases, with 14 bases between them. In this sample, this clonotype turned up many times. RNA transcripts yielded amplified TCR beta CDR3 regions. TCR CDR3 regions were first amplified by RT-PCR with HTBI primers. TCRdb itself ran the multiplex PCR reads through MiXCR, one entry per CDR3 protein. The sample lists more than 600,000 distinct CDR3 sequences, around 15% occurring once.

The J gene is TRBJ2-7, the V gene TRBV7-2; D unclear. This TCR came from a man younger than 35 with Graves' hyperthyroidism. Material: blood. The CDR3, as DNA: TGTGCCAGCAGCCCAACACCGATAGGCGAGCAGTACTTC. It specifies CASSPTPIGEQYF.